Reported below is one TCR beta chain. V trimming: 2 bases; J trimming: 0 bases; junction bases outside the gene matches: 2. CDR3 size: 15 residues. CDR1 is SEHNR and CDR2 is FQNEAQ in the germline V gene (reference sequence). The sample originates from a study of technical replicates of blood from several donors. TCRdb's table, derived via immunoSEQ multiplex PCR, lists solely in-frame clones and lacks some. This sample has 50,000 to 70,000 clones, with approximately 94% found just once. Specimen: PBMCs. The chain recombines TRBV7-9 with TRBJ2-3, with TRBD2 matching over 7 bases. The TCR was taken from a human donor in good health. Some clones in this sample may be carry-over from other donors' samples. For the CDR3, the DNA is TGTGCCAGCAGCTTAATGCGGGGGAGCACAGATACGCAGTATTTT. Translating it yields CASSLMRGSTDTQYF.